Each of the 8 T cell receptor beta chains below was sequenced from the same sample in a study of identical twins (dated by TCRdb to 2016 to 2017). The library was built by means of 5' RACE. Instrument on record: Illumina HiSeq 2000. TCRdb reworked the public reads: Q25 trimming with fastp, MiXCR clone assembly, productive beta chains retained. Each entry is one CDR3 protein sequence, shown with its most common DNA and genes. Within this sample are hundreds of thousands of distinct CDR3 sequences, with less than 7% of them counted one time only. The ten top clones hold approximately 2% of the sample. Sequencing used naive T cells sorted from blood. Per the publication, the cell subset or site label means: cells isolated with a human naive T-cell isolation kit. Receptor source: a man aged 18 to 29 in good health.

This clonotype was observed a handful of times. The gene calls are TRBV19 and TRBJ2-1, with D tentatively TRBD2 (5 bases). The CDR3 loop spans 13 amino acids. V lost 3 bases and J 12 bases, leaving 15 bases between the germline ends. Germline CDR1 reads LNHDA; CDR2 reads SQIVND (reference sequence). The CDR3 is CASSIGQPSGQFF. The CDR3 coding sequence is TGTGCCAGTAGTATCGGCCAACCCAGCGGGCAGTTCTTC. The variable domain in full, completed from reference TRBV19 and TRBJ2-1, reads DGGITQSPKYLFRKEGQNVTLSCEQNLNHDAMYWYRQDPGQGLRLIYYSQIVNDFQKGDIAEGYSVSREKKESFPLTVTSAQKNPTAFYLCASSIGQPSGQFFGPGTRLTVL.

This clonotype was detected many times. V usage is TRBV7-2 and J usage is TRBJ2-7, with D maybe TRBD2 (5 bases). Germline V gene data show CDR1 as SGHTA and CDR2 as FQGNSA. The V end lost 5 bases, the J end lost 2 bases, and 10 bases lay between the germline ends. CDR3 length: 13 amino acids. This CDR3 reads CASSLLEAYEQYF. CDR3 nucleotide sequence: TGTGCCAGCAGCCTACTAGAGGCCTACGAGCAGTACTTC.

The sample holds a few counts of this clonotype. The CDR3 loop is CASRPRGRILSGANVLTF. The CDR3 DNA reads as TGTGCCAGCAGACCTCGCGGACGGATCCTCTCTGGGGCCAACGTCCTGACTTTC. The chain employs TRBV27 and TRBJ2-6; no clear D gene. CDR3 length: 18 residues. Between the trimmed V and J ends, which lost 6 bases and 0 bases, there was a span of 18 bases. Germline values: CDR1 MNHEY, CDR2 SMNVEV (reference sequence). Full variable domain (rest looked up from reference TRBV27 and TRBJ2-6): EAQVTQNPRYLITVTGKKLTVTCSQNMNHEYMSWYRQDPGLGLRQIYYSMNVEVTDKGDVPEGYKVSRKEKRNFPLILESPSPNQTSLYFCASRPRGRILSGANVLTFGAGSRLTVL.

This CDR3 is CASSQRSLSTDTQYF. The CDR3 DNA follows: TGTGCCAGCTCACAACGAAGCCTCAGCACAGATACGCAGTATTTT. The rearrangement links TRBV18 to TRBJ2-3; D uncertain. Trimming cost V 4 bases and J 0 bases, with 11 bases left between them. Germline values: CDR1 KGHSH, CDR2 LQKENI. CDR3 size: 15 residues.

This clonotype was seen ten or more times. The chain joins TRBV2 to TRBJ2-7; no reliable D call. This CDR3 region has 13 residues. The germline V gene encodes CDR1 SNHLY and CDR2 FYNNEI. V lost 4 bases and J 5 bases, leaving 12 bases between the germline ends. For the CDR3, the DNA is TGTGCCAGCAGTGCTCAAGGTTACAACGAGCAGTACTTC. Translating gives CASSAQGYNEQYF.

The chain uses TRBV24-1 and TRBJ2-1, with D possibly matching TRBD2 (6 bases). The germline CDR1 and CDR2 sequences are KGHDR and SFDVKD. The germline V and J ends were trimmed by 0 bases and 6 bases, with 17 bases remaining between them. The CDR3 covers 17 residues. In nucleotides, the CDR3 is TGTGCCACCAGTGATTTGGGTTTCGGGAGTGGTCCCAATGAGCAGTTCTTC. It is translated as CATSDLGFGSGPNEQFF.

The chain couples TRBV6-1 to TRBJ2-7, with TRBD1 identical over 7 bases. Unmatched junction bases numbered 4, after V lost 4 bases and J lost 4 bases. Germline V gives CDR1 MNHNS, CDR2 SASEGT. The length of the CDR3 is 13 residues. CDR3 nucleotide sequence: TGTGCCAGCAGTGCGACAGGGACATACGAGCAGTACTTC. Its protein product is CASSATGTYEQYF.

This clonotype was counted between two and nine times. V gene TRBV19 combines with J gene TRBJ1-1, with D uncertain. Germline V lookup: CDR1 LNHDA, CDR2 SQIVND (reference sequence). The CDR3 has 15 amino acids. V was clipped by 0 bases and J by 5 bases, with 13 bases between them. This CDR3 reads CASSIDHGDGTEAFF. DNA for the CDR3: TGTGCCAGTAGTATAGATCACGGAGACGGAACTGAAGCTTTCTTT. The whole variable domain, remainder taken from reference TRBV19 and TRBJ1-1, is DGGITQSPKYLFRKEGQNVTLSCEQNLNHDAMYWYRQDPGQGLRLIYYSQIVNDFQKGDIAEGYSVSREKKESFPLTVTSAQKNPTAFYLCASSIDHGDGTEAFFGQGTRLTVV.